The 26 T cell receptor beta chains reported below all come from one sample, sequenced in a study of blood T cell repertoires in COVID-19. Assay used: immunoSEQ multiplex PCR; TCRdb lists only in-frame clones, some missing. The table lists tens of thousands of clones, about four fifths of them singletons, with 2.5% to 3% in the top ten. Sequencing was done on a sample of peripheral blood. These receptors were collected from a man aged 50-59 years with acute or convalescent COVID-19.

This chain connects TRBV7-8 to TRBJ1-4, with D possibly matching TRBD1 (5 bases). CDR3 length: 17 residues. Trimming removed 1 base from V and 0 bases from J, with 12 bases in between. CDR1 is SGHVS, CDR2 FQNEAQ, per germline. The CDR3 region is CASSLVARRATNEKLFF. The CDR3 nucleotides are TGTGCCAGCAGCTTAGTCGCCCGCAGGGCAACTAATGAAAAACTGTTTTTT.

The genes are TRBV6-5 and TRBJ2-1, with TRBD2 matching over 8 bases. The J segment lost 4 bases and the V segment lost 9 bases, leaving 5 bases of the junction unmatched. CDR3 length: 13 residues. Germline CDR1 and CDR2: MNHEY and SVGAGI. As DNA, the CDR3 is TGTGCCAGTGCCGGGACTAGTTACAATGAGCAGTTCTTC. Protein: CASAGTSYNEQFF.

This clone appeared once. The J gene is TRBJ1-3, the V gene TRBV19; D not certain. The germline V and J ends were trimmed by 4 bases and 1 base, with 11 bases remaining between them. The CDR3 spans 15 residues. Germline CDR1 reads LNHDA; CDR2 reads SQIVND (reference sequence). The CDR3 DNA follows: TGTGCCAGTAGTAATTCGCCGGGATCTGGAAACACCATATATTTT. This sequence encodes CASSNSPGSGNTIYF.

The J gene is TRBJ1-2, the V gene TRBV15, with TRBD1 identical over 9 bases. This CDR3 spans 15 amino acids. Germline values: CDR1 LNHNV, CDR2 YYDKDF (reference sequence). Unmatched junction bases numbered 11, after V lost 4 bases and J lost 8 bases. CDR3 DNA sequence: TGTGCCACCAGCATCACACAGGGGGCTAGCTTCGGCTACACCTTC. As protein: CATSITQGASFGYTF.

The chain uses TRBV2 and TRBJ1-4; 9 bases are shared with TRBD1. Trimming took 1 base from V and 0 from J; bases not matched to a gene: 3. The CDR3 is made up of 17 amino acids. CDR1 SNHLY and CDR2 FYNNEI come from the germline V gene. The CDR3 DNA reads TGTGCCAGCAGTGAAGAGGGACAGGGAGCAACTAATGAAAAACTGTTTTTT. It codes for CASSEEGQGATNEKLFF.

This chain joins TRBV6-4 and TRBJ2-2; no reliable D call. Trimming removed 6 bases from V and 1 base from J, with 6 bases in between. Germline CDR1 MRHNA, CDR2 SNTAGT. This CDR3 spans 13 amino acids. The CDR3 DNA sequence: TGTGCCAGCAGCTCCGGGAACACCGGGGAGCTGTTTTTT. Protein: CASSSGNTGELFF.

The gene calls are TRBV5-4 and TRBJ2-3; TRBD2 agrees at 13 bases. The V and J ends lost 4 bases and 6 bases, in that order; junction bases with no gene match: 8. The V gene's germline CDR1 is SGHNT and CDR2 YYREEE (reference sequence). The CDR3 has 16 amino acids. The CDR3 nucleotides are TGTGCCAGCAGCGGGGGACTAGCGGGAAAAGTGGATACGCAGTATTTT. This gives the protein CASSGGLAGKVDTQYF.

A few counts support this clone. CDR3 amino acids: CASSFPSTGNTEAFF. The CDR3 DNA reads as TGTGCCAGCAGCTTCCCCTCGACGGGGAACACTGAAGCTTTCTTT. The rearrangement links TRBV7-9 to TRBJ1-1; D unclear. CDR3 length equals 15 residues. Germline CDR1 SEHNR, CDR2 FQNEAQ (reference sequence). V lost 3 bases, J lost 1 base, and 12 bases lay in between.

This clone was seen more than once but under ten times. The rearrangement links TRBV7-2 to TRBJ2-5, with D uncertain. The CDR3 is 11 residues long. Germline V lookup: CDR1 SGHTA, CDR2 FQGNSA. The ends were cut back, 5 bases at V and 5 bases at J, with 6 bases in the middle. The DNA for the CDR3 is TGTGCCAGCAGCCCCAGGGAGACCCAGTACTTC. It encodes CASSPRETQYF.

The chain employs TRBV27 and TRBJ2-5, with unresolved D. Trimming stripped 0 bases from V and 7 bases from J, with 21 bases between. This CDR3 has 17 residues. Germline V gene sequence: CDR1 MNHEY, CDR2 SMNVEV (reference sequence). The CDR3 sequence: CASSLSSNRNQVRTQYF. The CDR3 DNA sequence: TGTGCCAGCAGTTTATCGTCAAACCGAAACCAGGTCCGGACCCAGTACTTC.

This clone was seen only a few times. V gene TRBV7-9 combines with J gene TRBJ2-1; 8 positions match TRBD1. V trimming: 4 bases; J trimming: 7 bases; junction bases outside the gene matches: 0. This CDR3 contains 12 residues. The germline V gene has CDR1 SEHNR and CDR2 FQNEAQ (reference sequence). The CDR3 DNA sequence: TGTGCCAGCAGCTGGACAGGGAATGAGCAGTTCTTC. Protein: CASSWTGNEQFF.

The genes are TRBV14 and TRBJ2-7; D possibly corresponds to TRBD2 (6 bases). The ends were cut back, 4 bases at V and 6 bases at J, with 10 bases in the middle. The CDR3 is 12 residues long. CDR1 SGHDN and CDR2 FVKESK come from the germline V gene. The CDR3 protein is CASSRGTLEQYF. Written as DNA, the CDR3 is TGTGCCAGCAGCCGCGGGACTCTCGAGCAGTACTTC.

J is TRBJ1-4 and V is TRBV27; D gene uncertain. The V and J ends lost 6 bases and 8 bases respectively, with 16 bases between them. CDR3 length equals 14 residues. CDR1 is MNHEY and CDR2 is SMNVEV in the germline V gene (reference sequence). The CDR3 is CASSLNGLREKLFF. CDR3 bases: TGTGCCAGCAGCCTCAACGGGTTACGGGAAAAACTGTTTTTT.

This chain links TRBV28 with TRBJ1-4; 8 positions match TRBD1. J was trimmed by 2 bases and V by 3 bases; bases with no gene match: 8. This CDR3 has 17 residues. Germline CDR1 and CDR2: MDHEN and SYDVKM. CDR3 coding DNA: TGTGCCAGCAGTTTGCCCACAGGGGGATCGACTAATGAAAAACTGTTTTTT. Its translation: CASSLPTGGSTNEKLFF. Variable domain in full (rest from reference TRBV28 and TRBJ1-4): DVKVTQSSRYLVKRTGEKVFLECVQDMDHENMFWYRQDPGLGLRLIYFSYDVKMKEKGDIPEGYSVSREKKERFSLILESASTNQTSMYLCASSLPTGGSTNEKLFFGSGTQLSVL.

The chain recombines TRBV10-3 with TRBJ2-7; 11 bases are a match to TRBD2. The germline gives CDR1 ENHRY, CDR2 SYGVKD. J lost 4 bases, V lost 6 bases, and 5 bases had no gene match. This CDR3 is 14 amino acids long. The DNA of the CDR3 is TGTGCCATCAGCCCGGGACTAGCGGAATACGAGCAGTACTTC. It is translated as CAISPGLAEYEQYF.

This chain connects TRBV5-4 to TRBJ1-5; no definite D call. This CDR3 is built from 13 residues. Germline-derived CDR1 and CDR2 are SGHNT and YYREEE (reference sequence). V was pared by 0 bases and J by 4 bases, with 5 bases between. CDR3: CASSLGANQPQHF. CDR3 nucleotide sequence: TGTGCCAGCAGCTTGGGGGCGAATCAGCCCCAGCATTTT. Full variable domain (outside the CDR3, taken from reference TRBV5-4 and TRBJ1-5): ETGVTQSPTHLIKTRGQQVTLRCSSQSGHNTVSWYQQALGQGPQFIFQYYREEENGRGNFPPRFSGLQFPNYSSELNVNALELDDSALYLCASSLGANQPQHFGDGTRLSIL.

The chain is built from TRBV3-1 (or the pseudogene TRBV3-2) and TRBJ1-5; TRBD1 is a possible D gene (6 bases). Trimming stripped 2 bases from V and 7 bases from J, with 6 bases between. In germline, CDR1 is LGHDT, CDR2 YNNKEL (reference sequence). CDR3 length: 12 amino acids. The CDR3 spells CASSQRGQPQHF. CDR3 nucleotide sequence: TGTGCCAGCAGCCAAAGGGGGCAGCCCCAGCATTTT.

CDR3 loop: CASSRIRDFYQNTGELFF. The DNA of the CDR3 is TGCGCCAGCAGCCGGATCCGGGACTTCTACCAGAACACCGGGGAGCTGTTTTTT. The chain combines TRBV5-1 with TRBJ2-2; tentative D call: TRBD2 (6 bases). This CDR3 is 18 amino acids long. Germline V gene sequence: CDR1 SGHRS, CDR2 YFSETQ. V lost 4 bases, J lost 1 base, and 20 bases lay in between.

The rearrangement uses TRBV10-1 and TRBJ1-1; TRBD1 matches 8 bases. The germline gives CDR1 WNHNN, CDR2 SYGVQD (reference sequence). With 4 bases clipped from V and 1 base from J, the junction kept 2 bases outside the gene matches. CDR3 length equals 14 residues. CDR3 DNA: TGCGCCAGCAGTGCCGGGACAGGGAACACTGAAGCTTTCTTT. Translating it yields CASSAGTGNTEAFF.

This chain joins TRBV11-2 and TRBJ2-3, with D possibly being TRBD2 (6 bases). The CDR3 is made up of 15 amino acids. Germline CDR1 SGHAT, CDR2 FQNNGV. Trimming cost V 1 base and J 2 bases, with 10 bases left between them. In DNA, the CDR3 is TGTGCCAGCAGCTTAGTGGAGGGGACCACAGATACGCAGTATTTT. This gives the protein CASSLVEGTTDTQYF. Full variable domain (missing parts from reference TRBV11-2 and TRBJ2-3): EAGVAQSPRYKIIEKRQSVAFWCNPISGHATLYWYQQILGQGPKLLIQFQNNGVVDDSQLPKDRFSAERLKGVDSTLKIQPAKLEDSAVYLCASSLVEGTTDTQYFGPGTRLTVL.

The V and J genes are TRBV27 and TRBJ1-4, with D perhaps TRBD1 (5 bases). In germline, CDR1 is MNHEY, CDR2 SMNVEV (reference sequence). This CDR3 has 15 amino acids. Trimming left V 8 bases short and J 3 bases short, with 16 bases between. CDR3 residues: CASSPGDHPNEKLFF. The CDR3 DNA reads TGTGCCAGCTCCCCGGGGGATCATCCTAATGAAAAACTGTTTTTT. Combining the CDR3 with reference TRBV27 and TRBJ1-4 gives the whole variable domain EAQVTQNPRYLITVTGKKLTVTCSQNMNHEYMSWYRQDPGLGLRQIYYSMNVEVTDKGDVPEGYKVSRKEKRNFPLILESPSPNQTSLYFCASSPGDHPNEKLFFGSGTQLSVL.

The chain has TRBV14 and TRBJ1-4; D uncertain. V gave up 4 bases and J gave up 8 bases, with 8 bases separating them. Germline loops: CDR1 SGHDN, CDR2 FVKESK. CDR3 size: 12 residues. For the CDR3, the DNA is TGTGCCAGCAGCCCCCCGGGAGAAAAACTGTTTTTT. Amino acid sequence: CASSPPGEKLFF.

The chain recombines TRBV6-5 with TRBJ1-5, with D tentatively TRBD1 (5 bases). The V end lost 7 bases, the J end lost 7 bases, and 11 bases lay between the germline ends. This CDR3 is built from 12 residues. Germline values: CDR1 MNHEY, CDR2 SVGAGI. The CDR3 reads CASTMGPQPQHF. The CDR3 DNA sequence: TGTGCCAGCACCATGGGGCCGCAGCCCCAGCATTTT.

This chain uses TRBV11-3 with TRBJ2-5; 7 bases match TRBD2. CDR3 size: 17 residues. Trimming removed 7 bases from V and 5 bases from J; junction bases left unmatched: 19. Germline V gene lookup returns CDR1 SGHNT and CDR2 YENEEA. DNA of the CDR3: TGTGCCAGCACCTGGATTCAGGGAGGGGAGGTGAGCGAGACCCAGTACTTC. This codes for CASTWIQGGEVSETQYF.

V is TRBV9 and J is TRBJ2-1; tentative D call: TRBD2 (5 bases). CDR3 length: 17 residues. The V gene lost 3 bases and the J gene lost 8 bases, with 24 bases spanning the gap. CDR1 SGDLS and CDR2 YYNGEE come from the germline V gene. The CDR3 nucleotides read TGTGCCAGCAGCGCCCCTGGTTTGGCCCGAAAGAGGGATGAGCAGTTCTTC. Protein: CASSAPGLARKRDEQFF.

Of note for this clone: The junction shows a germline mismatch at one end, possibly a read error. This chain joins TRBV7-7 and TRBJ2-7; D unresolved. Germline V gene data show CDR1 as SSHAT and CDR2 as FNYEAQ (reference sequence). This CDR3 has 13 residues. CDR3 region: CASSLEIGYEQYF. CDR3 nucleotides: TGTGCTAGCAGCTTAGAGATCGGCTACGAGCAGTACTTC.